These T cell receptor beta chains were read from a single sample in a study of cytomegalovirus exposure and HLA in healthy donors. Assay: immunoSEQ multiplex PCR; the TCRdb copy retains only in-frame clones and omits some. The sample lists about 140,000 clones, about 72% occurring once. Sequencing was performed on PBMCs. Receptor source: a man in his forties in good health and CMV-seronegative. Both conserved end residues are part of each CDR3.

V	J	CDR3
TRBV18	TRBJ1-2	CASSPRSTVVTGYTF
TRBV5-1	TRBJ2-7	CASSWEDGLGEQYF
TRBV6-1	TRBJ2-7	CASSAPPRSAYEQYF
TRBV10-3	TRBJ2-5	CAISASGRVSGETQYF
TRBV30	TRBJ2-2	CAWVTSGSWTGELFF
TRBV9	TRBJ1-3	CASSVGGGGNTIYF
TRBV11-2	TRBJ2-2	CASSFGGRTGELFF
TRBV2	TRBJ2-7	CASKGAPGQGSHEQYF
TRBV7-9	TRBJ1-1	CASSSSVGGEAFF
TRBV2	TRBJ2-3	CASRDNTDTQYF
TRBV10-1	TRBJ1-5	CARVGAWERPRVANQPQHF
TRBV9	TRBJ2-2	CASSATGGAGELFF
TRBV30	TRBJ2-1	CAWSRGLSPLNEQFF
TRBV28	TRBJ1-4	CASRWTGGREKLFF
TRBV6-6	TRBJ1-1	CASSYSGGDTEAFF